This T cell receptor beta chain was obtained from a study of cytomegalovirus exposure and HLA in healthy donors. General study points: Beyond CMV serostatus, there was no information to go on about immune exposure. More than 15,000 TCR beta sequences were associated with HLA alleles at 0.05 false discovery rate in a later analysis. Earlier analysis looked at TCR beta V segments, and most were productive about 90% or about 30% of the time.

Germline assignment: CDR1 MNHEY and CDR2 SMNVEV (reference sequence). CDR3 length: 14 amino acids. Deletions cut 4 bases from V and 0 bases from J, with 7 bases between. With respect to this clone: Its specificity is unknown.

Use of 60 Vbeta and 13 Jbeta primers characterized the PCR. TCRdb keeps only in-frame clones here, not all; method: immunoSEQ multiplex PCR. Among 85,000 to 90,000 clones listed, around 76% were seen once. Sequencing input: PBMCs. This receptor was obtained from a man between 25 and 39 years old in good health and CMV-seropositive. This sequence joins TRBV27 and TRBJ1-3; weak D call: TRBD1 (6 bases). The DNA of the CDR3 is TGTGCCAGCAGTTCGGACAGCTCTGGAAACACCATATATTTT. Translation: CASSSDSSGNTIYF.